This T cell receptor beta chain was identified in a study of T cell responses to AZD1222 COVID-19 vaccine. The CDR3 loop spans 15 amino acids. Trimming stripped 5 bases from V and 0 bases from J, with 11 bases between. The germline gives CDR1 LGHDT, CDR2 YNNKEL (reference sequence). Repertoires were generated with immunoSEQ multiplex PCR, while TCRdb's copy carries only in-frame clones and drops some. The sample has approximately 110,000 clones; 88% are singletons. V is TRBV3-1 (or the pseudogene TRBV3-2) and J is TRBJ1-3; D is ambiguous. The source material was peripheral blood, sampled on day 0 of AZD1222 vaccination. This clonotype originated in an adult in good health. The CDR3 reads CASSFRRYSGNTIYF. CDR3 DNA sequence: TGTGCCAGCAGCTTTAGACGGTACTCTGGAAACACCATATATTTT.